A single TCR beta chain is shown here with its context. Measured with immunoSEQ multiplex PCR; TCRdb has only the in-frame clones, and not every one. The sample lists more than 900 clones; around 97% were seen once. The data derive from a study of tumor T cells in aggressive B-cell lymphoma. Sequencing was carried out using tumor tissue. The sequence derives from an adult with diffuse large B cell lymphoma.

The CDR3 loop reads CASSVNSGGARETQYF. CDR3 nucleotides: TGTGCCAGCAGCGTCAATAGCGGGGGGGCAAGAGAGACCCAGTACTTC. The chain uses TRBV11-2 and TRBJ2-5; 11 bases match TRBD2. V shed 5 bases and J 4 bases; nucleotides not matched to a gene: 9. The CDR3 is 16 amino acids. CDR1 SGHAT and CDR2 FQNNGV come from the germline V gene.